These T cell receptor beta chains were read from a single sample in a study of blood T cells in healthy people across ages. MiXCR was run by TCRdb on the 5' RACE reads, yielding one entry per CDR3 protein. The data contain around 1,500,000 distinct CDR3 sequences, roughly 27% of them singletons. Specimen: blood. These receptors were taken from a woman aged 25 to 45 in good health. Each CDR3 is given with its conserved first and last residue. The order of the fields is D gene, J gene, clone size, V gene, CDR3 protein, CDR3 DNA. The D gene is left open where the match is weak. Size is omitted from some rows. Given values are once, few, many or a class for expanded clones.

TRBD1	TRBJ2-1	once	TRBV29-1	CSVGRDREYNEQFF	TGCAGCGTGGGACGGGACAGGGAGTACAATGAGCAGTTCTTC
TRBD1	TRBJ1-2	many	TRBV5-1	CASSLAQGADGYTF	TGCGCCAGCAGCTTAGCACAGGGGGCAGATGGCTACACCTTC
TRBD1	TRBJ2-6	few	TRBV5-1	CASSGPGQGDSGANVLTF	TGCGCCAGCAGCGGTCCGGGACAGGGGGACTCTGGGGCCAACGTCCTGACTTTC
.	TRBJ2-1	few	TRBV12-3/TRBV12-4	CASSSQGVYEQFF	TGTGCCAGCAGTTCTCAGGGAGTATACGAGCAGTTCTTC
.	TRBJ2-3	.	TRBV29-1	CSGGGNTQYF	TGCAGCGGAGGAGGAAATACGCAGTATTTT
.	TRBJ2-1	few	TRBV6-6	CASSYGGTNEQFF	TGTGCCAGCAGTTACGGGGGGACCAATGAGCAGTTCTTC
.	TRBJ2-4	few	TRBV20-1	CSARAGLGNIQYF	TGCAGTGCTAGAGCCGGTTTGGGTAACATTCAGTACTTC
.	TRBJ2-5	many	TRBV7-2	CASSSLGRGETQYF	TGTGCCAGCAGCTCCCTGGGCCGGGGAGAGACCCAGTACTTC
.	TRBJ1-2	.	TRBV29-1	CSVVTEDGYTF	TGCAGCGTAGTGACAGAGGATGGCTACACCTTC
.	TRBJ2-5	.	TRBV5-1	CASSIGLNNEQYF	TGCGCCAGCAGCATAGGACTAAACAATGAGCAGTACTTC
.	TRBJ2-7	few	TRBV28	CASSFGQGFYEQYF	TGTGCCAGCAGTTTCGGCCAGGGGTTCTACGAGCAGTACTTC
.	TRBJ1-2	many	TRBV15	CATGGGPGDMDYGYTF	TGTGCCACCGGGGGAGGACCGGGGGATATGGACTATGGCTACACCTTC
TRBD2	TRBJ2-5	few	TRBV4-3	CASSQVLAGSGEETQYF	TGCGCCAGCAGCCAAGTTCTAGCGGGTAGCGGGGAAGAGACCCAGTACTTC
.	TRBJ1-1	many	TRBV4-3	CASSSPEVTEAFF	TGCGCCAGCAGCTCCCCCGAGGTTACTGAAGCTTTCTTT
.	TRBJ2-3	many	TRBV5-1	CASSLVGTYTDTQYF	TGCGCCAGCAGCTTGGTGGGGACCTACACAGATACGCAGTATTTT
TRBD2	TRBJ2-3	.	TRBV29-1	CSVAGRRGATDTQYF	TGCAGCGTTGCCGGTCGGCGGGGGGCCACAGATACGCAGTATTTT
.	TRBJ2-5	.	TRBV14	CASSPTWVTQYF	TGTGCCAGCAGCCCGACCTGGGTGACCCAGTACTTC